Sequencing of this TCR beta chain was carried out in a study of a mutant IDH1 vaccine in newly diagnosed glioma. Background on the study: Among treated patients, about 62% were male and around 38% female, and mean age was approximately 40 years. The therapy given earlier, which was standard therapy, consisted of radiotherapy, temozolomide, or both, and most of the patients received both.

Regarding this clone: As yet, its antigen is unknown.

Findings and caveats of the study: Across multiple MHC alleles, approximately 93% of patients had vaccine-induced responses.

The time point was: baseline, week 1 (first vaccination visit). Treatment: pre-vaccination baseline after standard-of-care therapy. New IDH1-mutant, ATRX-lost WHO grade 3 or 4 astrocytomas occurred in donors. The germline V gene has CDR1 MGHDK and CDR2 SYGVNS. Trimming took off 1 base at V and 2 bases at J, with 5 bases between the two ends. The CDR3 has 13 amino acids. The protocol was immunoSEQ multiplex PCR, while the TCRdb copy is restricted to in-frame clones and leaves out a portion. The table lists about 34,000 clones, more than 70% of them singletons. The rearrangement links TRBV25-1 to TRBJ1-1; no clear D gene. This specimen consisted of peripheral blood mononuclear cells (PBMCs), obtained from a glioma patient treated with radiotherapy, temozolomide or both. This clonotype originated in a man aged 45-60 years with glioma. Some clones in this sample may be carry-over from other donors' samples. The CDR3 protein is CASSEFGNTEAFF. In DNA form, the CDR3 reads TGTGCCAGCAGTGAATTCGGCAACACTGAAGCTTTCTTT.